This TCR beta chain stems from a study of monozygotic twins with inflammatory bowel disease. CDR3 size: 14 residues. The germline gives CDR1 MNHEY, CDR2 SVGEGT. Template switching incorporated UMIs with a 6-nucleotide sample barcode. With the 5' RACE reads reprocessed, TCRdb shows one record per CDR3 protein and no DNA. The listing contains 140,000 to 150,000 distinct CDR3 sequences. This sequence originates from a human donor with ulcerative colitis or Crohn's disease, or a healthy co-twin of an affected twin (not recorded which). Sequenced sample: blood. The chain links TRBV6-2 or TRBV6-3 to TRBJ1-2; no DNA is available, so the TRBD1 call from TCRdb remains unchecked. CDR3 sequence reads: CASSYMDRIGGYTF.